The 20 T cell receptor beta chains given below trace back to one sample, sequenced in a study of cytomegalovirus exposure and HLA in healthy donors. 13 Jbeta primers and 60 Vbeta primers were used for the PCR. Profiled with immunoSEQ multiplex PCR; TCRdb holds only in-frame clones, not every one. The sample has 150,000 to 200,000 clones; just over 70% are singletons. Specimen: PBMCs. These receptor sequences come from a man younger than 35 in good health and CMV-seropositive.

The genes are TRBV27 and TRBJ1-1, with a tentative D call TRBD1 (5 bases). V was trimmed by 6 bases and J by 5 bases, leaving 7 bases between them. The germline V gene encodes CDR1 MNHEY and CDR2 SMNVEV (reference sequence). This CDR3 is 11 amino acids long. CDR3 loop: CASREGTEAFF. The CDR3 DNA follows: TGTGCCAGCAGGGAGGGGACTGAAGCTTTCTTT.

V gene TRBV28 combines with J gene TRBJ1-6, with TRBD1 matching over 7 bases. The ends lost 8 bases at V and 6 bases at J; junction bases unmatched: 1. The CDR3 has 12 residues. Germline CDR1 and CDR2: MDHEN and SYDVKM. CDR3 loop: CASGTANSPLHF. CDR3 DNA: TGTGCCAGCGGGACAGCTAATTCACCCCTCCACTTT.

The DNA for the CDR3 is TGTGCCAGCGGCCCCGAAGTAAATTACAATGAGCAGTTCTTC. It yields the protein CASGPEVNYNEQFF. The V and J genes are TRBV5-5 and TRBJ2-1; the D is unclear. Per the germline V gene, CDR1 is SGHKS and CDR2 is YYEKEE (reference sequence). This CDR3 spans 14 amino acids. The V and J ends lost 7 bases and 4 bases respectively, with 15 bases between them.

This chain uses TRBV28 with TRBJ1-2, with D hard to call. V shed 1 base and J shed 3 bases, with 12 bases lying between them. Germline values: CDR1 MDHEN, CDR2 SYDVKM. This CDR3 region has 15 residues. The CDR3 loop is CASSLFGEGYYGYTF. The CDR3 DNA reads TGTGCCAGCAGTTTATTCGGGGAGGGATACTATGGCTACACCTTC.

The table lists this clone with a few counts. V and J are TRBV10-3 and TRBJ1-6; 7 bases are shared with TRBD1. CDR3 length equals 16 residues. J was trimmed by 4 bases and V by 2 bases; bases with no gene match: 5. From germline, CDR1 is ENHRY and CDR2 SYGVKD. This chain's CDR3 is CAISEQGVGYNSPLHF. DNA for the CDR3: TGTGCCATCAGTGAGCAGGGGGTAGGATATAATTCACCCCTCCACTTT.

This clone was detected a few times. In DNA, the CDR3 is TGCGCCAGCAGCTTGGAGGGGCCCCGCGGCAATCAGCCCCAGCATTTT. Protein product: CASSLEGPRGNQPQHF. This chain links TRBV5-1 with TRBJ1-5, with a weak D call TRBD1 (5 bases). The V gene lost 0 bases and the J gene lost 2 bases, with 12 bases spanning the gap. Germline CDR1 and CDR2: SGHRS and YFSETQ. The CDR3 covers 16 residues.

CDR3 in DNA: TGTGCCAGCAGTGAAGTAGGGACAGGGGGTTCCTACGAGCAGTACGTC. This codes for CASSEVGTGGSYEQYV. The chain recombines TRBV6-1 with TRBJ2-7, with 11 bases that match TRBD1. From germline, CDR1 is MNHNS and CDR2 SASEGT. The CDR3 loop spans 16 amino acids. The trim removed 1 base at V and 1 base at J, leaving 3 bases unmatched.

The chain uses TRBV30 and TRBJ2-3, with D possibly TRBD1 on 5 matching bases. This CDR3 has 9 residues. CDR1 is GTSNPN, CDR2 SVGIG, per germline (reference sequence). CDR3 residues: CGTTDTQYF. CDR3 coding DNA: TGTGGGACAACAGATACGCAGTATTTT.

This chain links TRBV5-1 with TRBJ2-1; 10 nucleotides align to TRBD2. Germline CDR1 is SGHRS and CDR2 is YFSETQ. Trimming at V came to 4 bases and at J to 6 bases, leaving 7 bases not matched to a gene. This CDR3 has 15 amino acids. CDR3 sequence reads: CASSDLAGVTNEQFF. The CDR3, as DNA: TGCGCCAGCAGCGACCTAGCGGGAGTTACCAATGAGCAGTTCTTC.

The V and J genes are TRBV25-1 and TRBJ1-6, with D possibly matching TRBD1 (5 bases). The V end lost 4 bases, the J end lost 10 bases, and 14 bases lay between the germline ends. The germline V gene encodes CDR1 MGHDK and CDR2 SYGVNS. The CDR3 totals 14 residues. CDR3 residues: CASSASQGWSPLHF. CDR3 in DNA: TGTGCCAGCAGTGCCTCGCAGGGCTGGTCACCCCTCCACTTT.

This clone appeared a few times. The rearrangement joins TRBV6-1 to TRBJ1-5; unclear D gene. Germline V gives CDR1 MNHNS, CDR2 SASEGT. V lost 6 bases and J 5 bases, leaving 11 bases between the germline ends. The length of the CDR3 is 13 residues. The CDR3 bases are TGTGCCAGCAGAGCAGGTTATGATCAGCCCCAGCATTTT. Protein sequence: CASRAGYDQPQHF.

The chain combines TRBV6-5 with TRBJ1-1; no firm D call. V was trimmed by 7 bases and J by 1 base, leaving 13 bases between them. Germline V gene sequence: CDR1 MNHEY, CDR2 SVGAGI. The CDR3 runs 14 residues. DNA for the CDR3: TGTGCCAGCACTCCCGTCGTTTCGAACACTGAAGCTTTCTTT. It is translated as CASTPVVSNTEAFF.

The V and J genes are TRBV7-2 and TRBJ1-1; D unclear. CDR1 and CDR2 (germline): SGHTA, FQGNSA. The CDR3 is made up of 14 amino acids. The V end was cut by 5 bases, the J end by 3 bases, with 13 bases between. The CDR3 is CASSPDPGDTEAFF. In DNA, the CDR3 is TGTGCCAGCAGCCCAGACCCCGGGGACACTGAAGCTTTCTTT.

V usage is TRBV19 and J usage is TRBJ2-1, with D maybe TRBD1 (5 bases). V shed 3 bases and J shed 4 bases, with 13 bases lying between them. The V gene's germline CDR1 is LNHDA and CDR2 SQIVND (reference sequence). This CDR3 region has 15 residues. The CDR3 DNA follows: TGTGCCAGTAGTATGGCCAGGGAACAATACAATGAGCAGTTCTTC. Translation gives CASSMAREQYNEQFF.

The V and J genes are TRBV18 and TRBJ1-1; no definite D call. This CDR3 is 12 amino acids long. Trimming took off 3 bases at V and 6 bases at J, with 8 bases between the two ends. CDR1 is KGHSH, CDR2 LQKENI, per germline. This CDR3 reads CASSPGGPEAFF. CDR3 in DNA: TGTGCCAGCTCACCTGGAGGCCCTGAAGCTTTCTTT.

The chain is built from TRBV5-6 and TRBJ1-5; 10 bases are shared with TRBD1. The J segment lost 2 bases and the V segment lost 4 bases, leaving 6 bases of the junction unmatched. The CDR3 covers 16 residues. Germline V gives CDR1 SGHDT, CDR2 YYEEEE. The CDR3 region has the DNA TGTGCCAGCAGCGGAGGACAGGGGGGTGGCAATCAGCCCCAGCATTTT. It codes for CASSGGQGGGNQPQHF.

The chain carries TRBV9 and TRBJ2-1; D may be TRBD2 (6 bases). Trimming pared 6 bases from V and 5 bases from J, leaving 15 bases between. The CDR3 length is 14 residues. CDR1 SGDLS and CDR2 YYNGEE come from the germline V gene. For the CDR3, the DNA is TGTGCCAGCAAGGGAGGAGATAGACACAATGAGCAGTTCTTC. It is translated as CASKGGDRHNEQFF. Full variable domain (rest looked up from reference TRBV9 and TRBJ2-1): DSGVTQTPKHLITATGQRVTLRCSPRSGDLSVYWYQQSLDQGLQFLIQYYNGEERAKGNILERFSAQQFPDLHSELNLSSLELGDSALYFCASKGGDRHNEQFFGPGTRLTVL.

V is TRBV27 and J is TRBJ1-5, with D maybe TRBD1 (5 bases). V lost 2 bases and J lost 9, with 20 bases in between. The CDR3 contains 16 residues. Per germline, CDR1 MNHEY and CDR2 SMNVEV (reference sequence). CDR3 sequence: CASSLAGDPGVWPQHF. CDR3 DNA sequence: TGTGCCAGCAGTTTAGCTGGGGACCCGGGAGTATGGCCCCAGCATTTT.

The rearrangement links TRBV28 to TRBJ1-2; TRBD1 is a possible D gene (5 bases). Trimming removed 1 base at V and 8 bases at J, with 11 bases between. Germline CDR1 reads MDHEN; CDR2 reads SYDVKM. CDR3 length equals 13 residues. CDR3 sequence (DNA): TGTGCCAGCAGTTTATACCAGGGCAGGGGCTACACCTTC. Translation gives CASSLYQGRGYTF.

The rearrangement uses TRBV2 and TRBJ2-5, with D perhaps TRBD2 (7 bases). CDR3 length equals 16 residues. Per the germline V gene, CDR1 is SNHLY and CDR2 is FYNNEI. V was cut by 8 bases and J by 1 base, with 20 bases left in between. The CDR3 nucleotides are TGTGCCAGCGGGGGGACGACGGGGGGCGGCCAAGAGACCCAGTACTTC. As protein: CASGGTTGGGQETQYF.